The table lists the clone carrying this T cell receptor beta chain with a few counts. The antigen remains undetermined. The sample is drawn from a study of blood T cells in healthy people across ages. Findings of the study overall: With age, beta diversity per million T cells declined roughly linearly, significantly by 35 to 40. Those diversity estimates obtained from one million T cells were thought to be underestimates.

V was clipped by 2 bases and J by 8 bases, with 12 bases between them. Germline CDR1 and CDR2: LGHDT and YNNKEL (reference sequence). The CDR3 loop spans 13 amino acids. The second PCR ran about 6 to 12 cycles with a sample-barcoded 5' primer and J-beta primers. TCRdb reprocessed the 5' RACE reads with MiXCR, giving one entry per CDR3 protein. The sample consists of 500,000 to 550,000 distinct CDR3 sequences, less than 25% of them appearing once. These data also featured in a second study, about T cells of mothers and their children. That study adds: All donors were healthy and Caucasian; they were a few mothers and their six children.

The clonotype comes from a boy aged 5-17 years in good health. Sequencing was carried out using blood. The gene calls are TRBV3-1 and TRBJ1-2; D is ambiguous. CDR3 amino acids: CASSQIAFDGYTF. DNA of the CDR3: TGTGCCAGCAGCCAAATCGCTTTTGACGGCTACACCTTC.